This note documents a single T cell receptor (beta chain) sequence. The antigen is unknown. The source of the sample is a study of cytomegalovirus exposure and HLA in healthy donors. General study points: Versus the approximately 700-donor mean, an Asian-associated ancestry cluster reportedly showed fewer N-insertions in a later analysis. High sensitivity and specificity were reportedly achieved when the classifier diagnosed cytomegalovirus status. A later analysis linked a missense DCLRE1C variant to TCR beta V- and J-gene trimming.

This PCR relied on a set of 60 Vbeta primers and 13 Jbeta primers. In the original processing: Roughly 11 million shared chains were among the approximately 80 million unique TCR beta chains that a later analysis counted. Sequenced by immunoSEQ multiplex PCR; TCRdb stores in-frame clones only, minus some. V and J calls and clone size are given by that table; D and trimming were obtained from the DNA. The sample yields approximately 170,000 clones, 65% to 90% seen once. This clonotype originated in a male donor in good health and CMV-seronegative. Input material: PBMCs.

The CDR3 here is CADGGQSGNTIYF. The CDR3 DNA reads as TGTGCCGACGGGGGGCAATCCGGAAACACCATATATTTT. The chain recombines TRBV2 with TRBJ1-3, with D possibly being TRBD1 (6 bases). Germline V gene lookup returns CDR1 SNHLY and CDR2 FYNNEI. CDR3 length equals 13 residues. The germline V and J ends were trimmed by 11 bases and 4 bases, with 15 bases remaining between them.